Shown below are 30 T cell receptor beta chains from a single sample sequenced in a study of cytomegalovirus exposure and HLA in healthy donors. This PCR relied on a set of 60 Vbeta primers and 13 Jbeta primers. Clones were read by immunoSEQ multiplex PCR, and TCRdb kept only the in-frame ones, dropping some. The table lists under 95,000 clones. The specimen was PBMCs. Every receptor here comes from a man between 18 and 35 years old in good health and CMV-seropositive.

The CDR3 region is CATRSLQGPIHEQYF. CDR3 bases: TGTGCCACCAGAAGTTTACAGGGGCCGATCCACGAGCAGTACTTC. The chain uses TRBV15 and TRBJ2-7; 7 nucleotides match TRBD1. The trim removed 6 bases at V and 5 bases at J, leaving 13 bases unmatched. This CDR3 contains 15 residues. The V gene's germline CDR1 is LNHNV and CDR2 YYDKDF (reference sequence). The variable domain in full, with the rest retrieved from reference TRBV15 and TRBJ2-7, is DAMVIQNPRYQVTQFGKPVTLSCSQTLNHNVMYWYQQKSSQAPKLLFHYYDKDFNNEADTPDNFQSRRPNTSFCFLDIRSPGLGDTAMYLCATRSLQGPIHEQYFGPGTRLTVT.

The chain recombines TRBV5-4 with TRBJ2-5; 7 bases agree with TRBD2. The CDR3 length is 15 residues. The V and J ends lost 1 base and 0 bases, in that order; junction bases with no gene match: 3. Germline values: CDR1 SGHNT, CDR2 YYREEE (reference sequence). The CDR3 reads CASSLFRGDQETQYF. The CDR3 nucleotides are TGTGCCAGCAGCTTGTTCCGGGGGGACCAAGAGACCCAGTACTTC.

The rearrangement joins TRBV4-2 to TRBJ2-2, with a tentative D call TRBD2 (6 bases). The CDR3 contains 17 residues. Trimming removed 4 bases from V and 5 bases from J, with 20 bases in between. Germline V gene sequence: CDR1 LGHNA, CDR2 YNFKEQ. This CDR3 reads CASSLISGSMGTGELFF. The CDR3 DNA reads TGTGCCAGCAGCCTAATATCCGGGAGTATGGGAACCGGGGAGCTGTTTTTT.

The gene calls are TRBV11-2 and TRBJ2-7; perhaps TRBD1 as D (6 bases). Germline V gene lookup returns CDR1 SGHAT and CDR2 FQNNGV. The V gene lost 5 bases and the J gene lost 1 base, with 9 bases spanning the gap. This CDR3 comprises 13 residues. CDR3 loop: CASSPDSSYEQYF. The CDR3 DNA sequence: TGTGCCAGCAGCCCGGACAGTTCCTACGAGCAGTACTTC. The variable domain in full, completed from reference TRBV11-2 and TRBJ2-7, reads EAGVAQSPRYKIIEKRQSVAFWCNPISGHATLYWYQQILGQGPKLLIQFQNNGVVDDSQLPKDRFSAERLKGVDSTLKIQPAKLEDSAVYLCASSPDSSYEQYFGPGTRLTVT.

This chain links TRBV6-5 with TRBJ2-7, with TRBD1 as a possible D gene (6 bases). V was cut by 8 bases and J by 4 bases, with 12 bases left in between. Germline CDR1 and CDR2: MNHEY and SVGAGI. CDR3 length: 12 amino acids. CDR3 loop: CASGTQGYEQYF. The CDR3 nucleotides are TGTGCCAGCGGAACACAGGGATACGAGCAGTACTTC.

The chain uses TRBV25-1 and TRBJ2-2, with 12 bases lining up with TRBD1. V lost 6 bases to trimming and J lost 6 bases; unmatched junction nucleotides: 11. The CDR3 totals 17 residues. Germline CDR1 is MGHDK and CDR2 is SYGVNS. The CDR3 here is CASRRGTGGAGAGELFF. The CDR3 DNA sequence: TGTGCCAGCAGACGGGGGACAGGGGGCGCGGGGGCCGGGGAGCTGTTTTTT.

The chain couples TRBV11-2 to TRBJ2-5; D ambiguous. V lost 1 base and J lost 5, with 2 bases in between. Germline CDR1 reads SGHAT; CDR2 reads FQNNGV. CDR3 size: 11 residues. The CDR3 region has the DNA TGTGCCAGCAGCTTAGCGGAGACCCAGTACTTC. It specifies CASSLAETQYF.

The V and J genes are TRBV29-1 and TRBJ1-2, with 9 bases aligning to TRBD1. The CDR3 has 20 amino acids. The V gene end was trimmed by 0 bases and the J gene end by 0 bases; junction bases not matched to a gene: 17. The V gene's germline CDR1 is SQVTM and CDR2 ANQGSEA. CDR3 region: CSVEDVIRDREEAANYGYTF. The CDR3 nucleotides are TGCAGCGTTGAAGATGTGATCCGGGACAGGGAGGAGGCGGCTAACTATGGCTACACCTTC.

The chain has TRBV4-1 and TRBJ1-6; 9 bases line up with TRBD1. Losses at the gene ends were 6 bases for V and 9 bases for J; bases not matched to a gene: 9. This CDR3 spans 15 amino acids. The germline V gene has CDR1 MGHRA and CDR2 YSYEKL. CDR3 sequence (DNA): TGCGCCAGCAGACCTGAGACAGGGGGTTTTTCACCCCTCCACTTT. Amino acid sequence: CASRPETGGFSPLHF.

The V gene is TRBV29-1, the J gene TRBJ2-1, with 11 bases fitting TRBD2. Germline assignment: CDR1 SQVTM and CDR2 ANQGSEA. This CDR3 contains 13 residues. J gave up 4 bases and V 8 bases, and 4 bases lay outside the gene matches. CDR3 residues: CSLTSGEYNEQFF. The CDR3 region has the DNA TGCAGCCTGACTAGCGGGGAGTACAATGAGCAGTTCTTC.

The chain links TRBV10-3 to TRBJ2-2, with D possibly matching TRBD2 (6 bases). Germline V CDR1 and CDR2: ENHRY, SYGVKD. V was clipped by 3 bases and J by 4 bases, with 15 bases between them. There are 16 residues in the CDR3. CDR3 sequence: CAISDGWGETTGELFF. DNA for the CDR3: TGTGCCATCAGTGACGGTTGGGGGGAGACCACCGGGGAGCTGTTTTTT.

This chain links TRBV6-5 with TRBJ2-7; no clear D. V was clipped by 3 bases and J by 2 bases, with 5 bases between them. The germline V gene encodes CDR1 MNHEY and CDR2 SVGAGI. There are 12 residues in the CDR3. Here the CDR3 DNA reads TGTGCCAGCAGTTATAACACCTACGAGCAGTACTTC. Amino acids: CASSYNTYEQYF.

V and J are TRBV5-4 and TRBJ2-5, with TRBD1 as a possible D gene (6 bases). Trimming pared 4 bases from V and 4 bases from J, leaving 11 bases between. Germline lookup yields CDR1 SGHNT and CDR2 YYREEE (reference sequence). This CDR3 has 13 amino acids. The CDR3 region is CASSRDIGETQYF. The CDR3 DNA reads as TGTGCCAGCAGCCGGGACATAGGAGAGACCCAGTACTTC.

The V gene is TRBV19, the J gene TRBJ2-3; 9 bases match TRBD1. V lost 6 bases, J lost 5 bases, and 12 bases stayed unmatched. This CDR3 region has 16 residues. Germline CDR1 and CDR2: LNHDA and SQIVND (reference sequence). The DNA of the CDR3 is TGTGCCAGTAGCGAAGTAGGGACAGGGTATGTAGATACGCAGTATTTT. Amino acids: CASSEVGTGYVDTQYF. The whole variable domain, filled in from reference TRBV19 and TRBJ2-3, reads DGGITQSPKYLFRKEGQNVTLSCEQNLNHDAMYWYRQDPGQGLRLIYYSQIVNDFQKGDIAEGYSVSREKKESFPLTVTSAQKNPTAFYLCASSEVGTGYVDTQYFGPGTRLTVL.

About this clone itself: At the DNA level, this CDR3 is encoded by other sequences in the same sample as well. The genes are TRBV5-1 and TRBJ2-5; 7 bases match TRBD1. After removal of 3 bases from V and 2 bases from J, the junction contained 1 base not matched to a gene. Germline CDR1 reads SGHRS; CDR2 reads YFSETQ. The CDR3 is made up of 13 amino acids. The CDR3: CASSSGQQETQYF. As DNA, the CDR3 is TGCGCCAGCAGCTCGGGACAGCAAGAGACCCAGTACTTC.

The V call is TRBV29-1, the J call TRBJ2-7; 11 nucleotides align to TRBD1. The CDR3 extends over 16 amino acids. Germline lookup yields CDR1 SQVTM and CDR2 ANQGSEA. Losses at the gene ends were 8 bases for V and 5 bases for J; bases not matched to a gene: 17. Here the CDR3 DNA reads TGCAGCTTTGGACAGGGGGCCCTACTGGGTCTTGACGAGCAGTACTTC. Translation gives CSFGQGALLGLDEQYF.

The rearrangement uses TRBV5-6 and TRBJ1-4; 9 nucleotides agree with TRBD1. CDR1 and CDR2 (germline): SGHDT, YYEEEE. This CDR3 has 16 amino acids. Trimming cost V 5 bases and J 8 bases; bases outside gene matches: 13. The CDR3 DNA is TGTGCCAGCAGGAGAGCGGGACAGGGTTCGGGAGAAAAACTGTTTTTT. Encoded protein: CASRRAGQGSGEKLFF.

The chain couples TRBV5-1 to TRBJ2-1; maybe TRBD2 (5 bases). This CDR3 is 13 amino acids long. CDR1 and CDR2 (germline): SGHRS, YFSETQ. The ends were cut back, 0 bases at V and 9 bases at J, with 10 bases in the middle. This CDR3 is CASSLVPAAEQFF. DNA for the CDR3: TGCGCCAGCAGCTTGGTTCCAGCGGCTGAGCAGTTCTTC. Complete variable domain (other parts from reference TRBV5-1 and TRBJ2-1): KAGVTQTPRYLIKTRGQQVTLSCSPISGHRSVSWYQQTPGQGLQFLFEYFSETQRNKGNFPGRFSGRQFSNSRSEMNVSTLELGDSALYLCASSLVPAAEQFFGPGTRLTVL.

The chain is built from TRBV2 and TRBJ2-2; tentative D call: TRBD1 (6 bases). This CDR3 is 16 amino acids long. Trimming removed 0 bases at V and 8 bases at J, with 16 bases between. Germline CDR1 SNHLY, CDR2 FYNNEI. CDR3 sequence reads: CASSEALRRDMGELFF. The CDR3 bases are TGTGCCAGCAGTGAAGCATTGAGACGGGACATGGGGGAGCTGTTTTTT.

The chain carries TRBV6-1 and TRBJ2-3; TRBD2 matches at 10 bases. After removal of 6 bases from V and 2 bases from J, the junction contained 5 bases not matched to a gene. This CDR3 is built from 15 residues. Germline lookup yields CDR1 MNHNS and CDR2 SASEGT. This CDR3 is CASSRSGGYTDTQYF. The CDR3 DNA sequence: TGTGCCAGCAGCCGTAGCGGGGGGTACACAGATACGCAGTATTTT.

The rearrangement joins TRBV11-2 to TRBJ1-2; the match to TRBD1 covers 10 bases. From germline, CDR1 is SGHAT and CDR2 FQNNGV. The CDR3 consists of 14 residues. The V and J ends lost 4 bases and 8 bases, in that order; junction bases with no gene match: 7. For the CDR3, the DNA is TGTGCCAGCAGCTCAGACAGGGGGCAGGGCGGCTACACCTTC. Residues: CASSSDRGQGGYTF.

The V call is TRBV10-3, the J call TRBJ2-1; 13 nucleotides align to TRBD2. The CDR3 totals 13 residues. Trimming took 10 bases from V and 6 from J; bases not matched to a gene: 3. CDR1 is ENHRY and CDR2 is SYGVKD in the germline V gene. The CDR3 spells CATGTSGTNEQFF. CDR3 nucleotide sequence: TGTGCCACTGGGACTAGCGGGACCAATGAGCAGTTCTTC.

The chain has TRBV2 and TRBJ2-7, with 10 bases fitting TRBD1. V shed 6 bases and J 3 bases; nucleotides not matched to a gene: 8. Germline lookup yields CDR1 SNHLY and CDR2 FYNNEI. The length of the CDR3 is 15 residues. CDR3 in DNA: TGTGCCAGCAGGGTTGGGACAGGGGAATACTACGAGCAGTACTTC. Its protein product is CASRVGTGEYYEQYF.

The rearrangement links TRBV28 to TRBJ2-3; 7 bases agree with TRBD2. The CDR3 extends over 15 amino acids. Germline CDR1 reads MDHEN; CDR2 reads SYDVKM. V lost 11 bases and J lost 0; bases outside the gene matches: 11. CDR3 residues: CASAGASGSTDTQYF. The CDR3, as DNA: TGTGCCTCAGCTGGGGCTAGCGGAAGCACAGATACGCAGTATTTT.

This chain connects TRBV5-1 to TRBJ2-4; TRBD1 agrees at 7 bases. Losses at the gene ends were 2 bases for V and 7 bases for J; bases not matched to a gene: 3. The germline CDR1 and CDR2 sequences are SGHRS and YFSETQ. The CDR3 runs 13 residues. The CDR3 is CASSFTGDNIQYF. The DNA of the CDR3 is TGCGCCAGCAGCTTTACAGGGGACAACATTCAGTACTTC.

CDR3 coding DNA: TGTGCAAGTCGCGTAAGAGGACAGGGTAAAGGAGTTGGGGCCTACGAGCAGTACTTC. This codes for CASRVRGQGKGVGAYEQYF. This chain connects TRBV12-2 to TRBJ2-7; TRBD1, the D gene given by the table, was not confirmed from the DNA. TRBV12-2 corresponds to a pseudogene. CDR3 length: 19 residues.

The chain is built from TRBV4-1 and TRBJ2-7; D might be TRBD1 (6 bases). Germline CDR1 and CDR2: MGHRA and YSYEKL. Deletions cut 0 bases from V and 6 bases from J, with 18 bases between. The CDR3 sequence is 16 residues long. The CDR3 bases are TGCGCCAGCAGCCAAGAGACAGGTGAACGTGGGCTCGAGCAGTACTTC. Protein: CASSQETGERGLEQYF.

This rearrangement joins TRBV10-3 to TRBJ2-7; a weak D match, TRBD1 (6 bases). CDR1 and CDR2 (germline): ENHRY, SYGVKD. V was trimmed by 0 bases and J by 4 bases, leaving 19 bases between them. This CDR3 comprises 17 residues. Here the CDR3 reads CAISESPFRGAGYEQYF. The CDR3 DNA reads as TGTGCCATCAGTGAGTCCCCCTTCAGGGGCGCCGGGTACGAGCAGTACTTC.

V gene TRBV28 combines with J gene TRBJ2-5; unclear D gene. This CDR3 region has 11 residues. CDR1 is MDHEN and CDR2 is SYDVKM in the germline V gene. Deletions cut 5 bases from V and 4 bases from J, with 5 bases between. The CDR3 spells CASSLIETQYF. CDR3 DNA: TGTGCCAGCAGTCTTATAGAGACCCAGTACTTC.

The J gene is TRBJ1-2, the V gene TRBV28; weak D call: TRBD1 (5 bases). The V end lost 2 bases, the J end lost 4 bases, and 14 bases lay between the germline ends. The CDR3 extends over 15 amino acids. Germline assignment: CDR1 MDHEN and CDR2 SYDVKM. Here the CDR3 reads CASSLPGGRSYGYTF. The CDR3 bases are TGTGCCAGCAGTTTACCGGGGGGAAGGAGCTATGGCTACACCTTC.